One TCR beta chain is described in this entry. There is no known antigen for this receptor. No much larger clone exists at a distance of one base, and base qualities are not known. The germline V gene encodes CDR1 MNHEY and CDR2 SVGAGI. Reading from cysteine to phenylalanine, the CDR3 counts 13 amino acids. Just the 39-base CDR3 DNA is kept, in frame starting at base 1. These data belong to a study of OX40 agonist ivuxolimab in advanced cancers. Background on the whole study: The costimulatory receptor OX40 (CD134) was targeted by ivuxolimab, a fully human IgG2 agonistic monoclonal antibody. The paper covers the monotherapy dose-escalation part of the phase I ivuxolimab trial, which included N ≈ 50 patients. Of the 50 to 55 patients in dose escalation, around 20 had hepatocellular carcinoma, some 15 had melanoma, 9 had renal cell carcinoma and 9 had head and neck cancer. Partial responses were achieved by three dose-escalation patients, of whom one had hepatocellular carcinoma and two had cutaneous melanoma. Patients were allowed to have had prior anti-PD-1, anti-PD-L1 or anti-CTLA-4 therapy, and 30% to 40% of the dose-escalation patients had been treated with checkpoint inhibitors. The purpose of peripheral TCRbeta sequencing was to test whether ivuxolimab changed TCR sequence diversity and led to clonal T-cell expansion. Intravenous ivuxolimab was administered to patients every 2 weeks at six dose levels: 0.01, 0.1, 0.3, 1.5, 3 and 10 mg/kg. The dose-escalation cohort was 82.7% male with a mean age of approximately 60 years, ranging from roughly 23 to 79.

The trial excluded patients who had a history of autoimmune disease or were on systemic immunosuppression. In every dose cohort, peripheral blood was drawn for TCR sequencing at baseline, cycle 4 day 1, and cycle 7 day 1. The samples were taken from a phase I, first-in-human, multicenter, open-label dose-escalation trial of ivuxolimab. Adults with locally advanced or metastatic melanoma, renal cell, hepatocellular, or head and neck squamous cell carcinoma were enrolled in the trial. Before TCR sequencing, CD4+ T cells and CD8+ T cells were sorted from peripheral blood as separate populations. The study at large found these results: After ivuxolimab, expanded clones were on average more numerous among CD8+ T cells than among CD4+ T cells. In the 0.1-3.0 mg/kg groups, partial responders had among the lowest normalized peripheral clonal expansion, particularly in CD8+ T cells. Which antigens the clonally expanded peripheral T cells were specific for was not determined. Low levels of normalized T-cell clonal expansion were also shown by some nonresponding patients. At doses from 0.1 to 3.0 mg/kg, clonal expansion was seen in both CD4+ and CD8+ blood T cells between baseline and week 6.

To sequence the TCRbeta CDR3 region, genomic DNA was isolated from the sorted cells. The immunoSEQ Assay was used to sequence the TCRbeta CDR3 regions. TCRdb holds this immuneACCESS table with in-frame rearrangements only. Some clones are missing; in checked studies, unresolved V genes explain under half, and the rest has no known cause. The sample has 76,000 or so clones on record, roughly nine tenths of them singletons. Of the sample, 10% to 15% falls within the top ten clones. The material was CD4+ or CD8+ T cells sorted from blood, obtained in a trial of the OX40 agonist ivuxolimab. This receptor was identified in an adult with an advanced solid tumor such as melanoma, head and neck, liver or kidney cancer. The chain uses TRBV6-5 and TRBJ2-5; matching of 6 bases hints at TRBD2 as the D gene. The DNA end lines up better with TRBJ2-7; the J call may be wrong. The DNA reads TGTGCCAGCAGTTATACTAGCAGATACGAGCAGTACTTC. Translated, this gives CASSYTSRYEQYF.